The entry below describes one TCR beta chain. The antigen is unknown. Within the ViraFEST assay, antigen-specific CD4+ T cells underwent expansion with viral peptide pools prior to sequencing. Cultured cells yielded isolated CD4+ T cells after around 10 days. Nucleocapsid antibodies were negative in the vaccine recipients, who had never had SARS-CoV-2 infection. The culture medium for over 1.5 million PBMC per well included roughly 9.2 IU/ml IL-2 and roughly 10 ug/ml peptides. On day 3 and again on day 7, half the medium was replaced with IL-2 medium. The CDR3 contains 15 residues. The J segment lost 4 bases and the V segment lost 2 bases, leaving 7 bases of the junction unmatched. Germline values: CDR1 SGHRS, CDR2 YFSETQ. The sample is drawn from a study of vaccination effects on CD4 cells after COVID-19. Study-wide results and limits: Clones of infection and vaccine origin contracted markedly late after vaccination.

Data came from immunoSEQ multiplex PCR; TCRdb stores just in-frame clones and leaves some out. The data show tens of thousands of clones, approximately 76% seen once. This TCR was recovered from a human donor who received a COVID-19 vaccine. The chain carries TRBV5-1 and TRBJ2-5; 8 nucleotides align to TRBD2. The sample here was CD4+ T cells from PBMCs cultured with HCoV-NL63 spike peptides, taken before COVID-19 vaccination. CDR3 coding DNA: TGCGCCAGCAGCTTTTGGCGGGGGGCGGGAGAGACCCAGTACTTC. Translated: CASSFWRGAGETQYF. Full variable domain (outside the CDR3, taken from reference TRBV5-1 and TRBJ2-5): KAGVTQTPRYLIKTRGQQVTLSCSPISGHRSVSWYQQTPGQGLQFLFEYFSETQRNKGNFPGRFSGRQFSNSRSEMNVSTLELGDSALYLCASSFWRGAGETQYFGPGTRLLVL.